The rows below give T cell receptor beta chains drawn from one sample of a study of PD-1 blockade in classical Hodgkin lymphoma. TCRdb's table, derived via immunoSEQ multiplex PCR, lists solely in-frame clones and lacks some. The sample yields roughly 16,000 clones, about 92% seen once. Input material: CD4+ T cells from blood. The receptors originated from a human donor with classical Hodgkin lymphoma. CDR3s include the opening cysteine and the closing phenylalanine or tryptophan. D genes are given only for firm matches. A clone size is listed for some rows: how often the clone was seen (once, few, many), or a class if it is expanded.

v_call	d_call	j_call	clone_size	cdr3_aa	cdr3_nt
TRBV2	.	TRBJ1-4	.	CASSGLEKLFF	TGTGCCAGCAGTGGGTTGGAAAAACTGTTTTTT
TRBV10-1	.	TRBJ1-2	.	CASSATGRGGYTF	TGCGCCAGCAGTGCGACTGGTCGGGGTGGCTACACCTTC
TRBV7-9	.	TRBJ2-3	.	CASSASSNTQYF	TGTGCCAGCAGCGCCTCTAGCAATACGCAGTATTTT
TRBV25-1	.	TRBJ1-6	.	CASRLQGNNSPLHF	TGTGCCAGCAGACTACAGGGAAATAATTCACCCCTCCACTTT
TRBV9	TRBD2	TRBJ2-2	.	CASSGRTSANTGELFF	TGTGCCAGCAGCGGAAGGACTAGCGCGAACACCGGGGAGCTGTTTTTT
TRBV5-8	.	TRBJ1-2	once	CASSLLANYGYTF	TGTGCCAGCAGCTTGCTGGCCAACTATGGCTACACCTTC
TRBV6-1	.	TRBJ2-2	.	CASSEIRGNTGELFF	TGTGCCAGCAGTGAAATCAGGGGCAACACCGGGGAGCTGTTTTTT
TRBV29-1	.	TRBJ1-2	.	CSVEELRGYGYTF	TGCAGCGTTGAAGAACTCAGAGGGTATGGCTACACCTTC
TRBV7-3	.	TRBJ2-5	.	CASSLMGSGETQYF	TGTGCCAGCAGCTTAATGGGCAGTGGGGAGACCCAGTACTTC
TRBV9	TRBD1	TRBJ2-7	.	CASSVAQDRGYEQYF	TGTGCCAGCAGCGTAGCTCAGGACAGGGGATACGAGCAGTACTTC
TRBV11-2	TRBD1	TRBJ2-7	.	CASSPTRTGGSYEQYF	TGTGCCAGCAGCCCAACCCGGACAGGGGGTTCCTACGAGCAGTACTTC
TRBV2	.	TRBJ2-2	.	CASSEARFGELFF	TGTGCCAGCAGTGAAGCGCGGTTCGGGGAGCTGTTTTTT
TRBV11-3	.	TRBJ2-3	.	CASSPMGTDTQYF	TGTGCCAGCAGCCCTATGGGCACAGATACGCAGTATTTT
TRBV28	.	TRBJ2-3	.	CASSPRTVTDTQYF	TGTGCCAGCAGTCCCAGGACAGTCACAGATACGCAGTATTTT
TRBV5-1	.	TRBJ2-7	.	CASSLSGWPYEQYF	TGCGCCAGCAGCTTGTCAGGGTGGCCCTACGAGCAGTACTTC
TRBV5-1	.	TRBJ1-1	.	CASSTDGGNTEAFF	TGCGCCAGCAGCACGGATGGGGGTAACACTGAAGCTTTCTTT
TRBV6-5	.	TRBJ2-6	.	CASSYGTGANVLTF	TGTGCCAGCAGTTACGGAACTGGGGCCAACGTCCTGACTTTC
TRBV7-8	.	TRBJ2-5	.	CASSLGSGKETQYF	TGTGCCAGCAGCTTAGGTAGCGGAAAAGAGACCCAGTACTTC
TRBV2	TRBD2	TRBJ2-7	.	CASVRTSGTAYEQYF	TGTGCCAGCGTAAGGACTAGCGGGACTGCCTACGAGCAGTACTTC
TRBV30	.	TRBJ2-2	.	CAWSVKGWGTGELFF	TGTGCCTGGAGTGTAAAGGGTTGGGGTACCGGGGAGCTGTTTTTT
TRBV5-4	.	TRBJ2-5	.	CASSPSTDQETQYF	TGTGCCAGCAGCCCTTCGACAGACCAAGAGACCCAGTACTTC
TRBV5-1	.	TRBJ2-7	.	CASSLEGVWSSYEQYF	TGCGCCAGCAGCTTGGAAGGCGTGTGGAGCTCCTACGAGCAGTACTTC
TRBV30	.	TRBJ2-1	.	CACSPNEQFF	TGTGCCTGCTCTCCCAATGAGCAGTTCTTC
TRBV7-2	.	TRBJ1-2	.	CASSLGVYGYTF	TGTGCCAGCAGCTTAGGGGTCTATGGCTACACCTTC
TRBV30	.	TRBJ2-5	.	CASGRDRETQYF	TGTGCCTCTGGCAGGGATAGAGAGACCCAGTACTTC
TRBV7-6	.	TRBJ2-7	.	CASSQGGYEQYF	TGTGCCAGCAGCCAGGGGGGGTACGAGCAGTACTTC
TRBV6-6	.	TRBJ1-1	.	CASSYFAEGASQAF	.
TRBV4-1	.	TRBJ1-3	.	CASRLGHTRLAGNTIYF	TGCGCCAGCAGACTCGGACATACTAGATTGGCGGGAAACACCATATATTTT
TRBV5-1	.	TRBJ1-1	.	CASSRPGDPVAFF	TGCGCCAGCAGCCGACCAGGGGACCCTGTAGCTTTCTTT
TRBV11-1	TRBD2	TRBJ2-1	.	CASSFAGGNEQFF	TGTGCCAGCAGCTTCGCGGGGGGAAATGAGCAGTTCTTC
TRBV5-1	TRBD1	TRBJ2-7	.	CASSLEEAGGAYEQYF	TGCGCCAGCAGCTTGGAGGAAGCAGGGGGCGCCTACGAGCAGTACTTC
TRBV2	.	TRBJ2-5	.	CASRGPRTRETQYF	TGTGCCAGCAGGGGACCGCGGACACGGGAGACCCAGTACTTC
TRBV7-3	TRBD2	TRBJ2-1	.	CASSRGLAGSRSSYNEQFF	TGTGCCAGCAGTAGGGGACTAGCGGGATCGCGAAGCTCCTACAATGAGCAGTTCTTC
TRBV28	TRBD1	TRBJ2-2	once	CASSTPGQGESGELFF	TGTGCCAGCAGCACACCGGGACAGGGGGAATCCGGGGAGCTGTTTTTT
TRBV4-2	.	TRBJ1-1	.	CASSPRGVNTEAFF	TGTGCCAGCAGCCCTCGGGGGGTGAACACTGAAGCTTTCTTT
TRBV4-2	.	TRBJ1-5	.	CASSQSPGRGSPQHF	TGTGCCAGCAGCCAATCACCGGGAAGGGGATCGCCCCAGCATTTT
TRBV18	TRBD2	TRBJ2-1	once	CASSPRASGTLNEQFF	TGTGCCAGCTCACCACGGGCTAGCGGGACCCTCAATGAGCAGTTCTTC
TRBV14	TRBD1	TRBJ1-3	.	CASSQVGLRDRVNTIYF	TGTGCCAGCAGCCAAGTGGGACTGAGGGACAGGGTTAACACCATATATTTT
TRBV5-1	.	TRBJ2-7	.	CASSETYEQYF	TGCGCCAGCAGCGAGACCTACGAGCAGTACTTC
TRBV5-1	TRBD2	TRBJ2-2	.	CASGIAGGGTGELFF	TGCGCCAGCGGCATAGCGGGAGGTGGCACCGGGGAGCTGTTTTTT
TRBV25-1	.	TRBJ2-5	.	CASSDDPDTQETQYF	TGTGCCAGCAGTGATGACCCGGACACCCAAGAGACCCAGTACTTC
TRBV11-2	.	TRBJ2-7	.	CASSPRGLASYEQYF	TGTGCCAGCAGCCCCCGAGGGCTAGCGTCCTACGAGCAGTACTTC
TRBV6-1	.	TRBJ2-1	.	CASIGAGLPNEQFF	TGTGCCAGCATTGGAGCGGGCCTCCCCAATGAGCAGTTCTTC
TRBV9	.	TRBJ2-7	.	CASSPTPSTLQYF	TGTGCCAGCAGCCCCACCCCCTCGACATTGCAGTACTTC
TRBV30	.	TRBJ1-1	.	CAWKGVRNTEAFF	TGTGCCTGGAAAGGGGTAAGAAACACTGAAGCTTTCTTT
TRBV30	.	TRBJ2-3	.	CAWNEGRRISTDTQYF	TGTGCCTGGAATGAGGGCAGGCGCATTAGCACAGATACGCAGTATTTT
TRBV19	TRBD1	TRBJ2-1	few	CASSPGQGRNEQFF	TGTGCCAGTAGTCCCGGACAGGGAAGGAATGAGCAGTTCTTC
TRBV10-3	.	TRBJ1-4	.	CAIRGEEAANEKLFF	TGTGCCATCAGGGGTGAAGAGGCCGCTAATGAAAAACTGTTTTTT
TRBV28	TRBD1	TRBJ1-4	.	CASTDRGNEKLFF	TGTGCCAGCACCGACAGGGGAAATGAAAAACTGTTTTTT
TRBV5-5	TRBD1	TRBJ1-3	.	CASTTGNAGNTIYF	TGTGCCAGTACGACAGGGAATGCTGGAAACACCATATATTTT
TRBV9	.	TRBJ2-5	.	CASSVPAPSMRETQYF	TGTGCCAGCAGCGTACCCGCCCCCTCTATGCGAGAGACCCAGTACTTC
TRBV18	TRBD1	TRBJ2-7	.	CASSARQGSYEQYF	TGTGCCAGCTCAGCCCGACAGGGTTCGTACGAGCAGTACTTC
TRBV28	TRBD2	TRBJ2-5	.	CASSFRLAGETQYF	TGTGCCAGCAGTTTTAGACTAGCGGGAGAGACCCAGTACTTC
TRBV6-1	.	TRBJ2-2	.	CASRQANTGELFF	TGTGCCAGCCGACAAGCAAACACCGGGGAGCTGTTTTTT
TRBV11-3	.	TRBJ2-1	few	CASSSRKGGGSYNEQFF	TGTGCCAGCAGCTCCCGAAAGGGGGGGGGCTCCTACAATGAGCAGTTCTTC
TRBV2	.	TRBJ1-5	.	CASSAGLEQPQHF	TGTGCCAGCAGTGCCGGGTTGGAGCAGCCCCAGCATTTT
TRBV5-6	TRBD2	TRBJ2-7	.	CASSRPLAAYEQYF	TGTGCCAGCAGCCGACCTCTAGCGGCCTACGAGCAGTACTTC
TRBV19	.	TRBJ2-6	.	CASSPPVGANVLTF	TGTGCCAGTAGTCCCCCGGTGGGGGCCAACGTCCTGACTTTC